This TCR beta chain was observed in a study of T cell responses to AZD1222 COVID-19 vaccine. This CDR3 is 14 amino acids long. CDR1 and CDR2 (germline): SQVTM, ANQGSEA. V lost 4 bases, J lost 2 bases, and 12 bases lay in between. Here immunoSEQ multiplex PCR was the method, and the copy in TCRdb shows in-frame clones only, minus some. The table lists about 76,000 clones, 65% to 80% of them singletons. The starting material was peripheral blood, obtained 28 days after the second dose of the MenACWY control vaccine. The receptor was derived from an adult who received the MenACWY meningococcal vaccine as a control. This chain links TRBV29-1 with TRBJ1-5, with a weak D call TRBD1 (5 bases). CDR3 nucleotide sequence: TGCAGCGTTGCCGCGGGGGGGGGCAATCAGCCCCAGCATTTT. Its protein product is CSVAAGGGNQPQHF. Full variable domain (outside the CDR3, taken from reference TRBV29-1 and TRBJ1-5): SAVISQKPSRDICQRGTSLTIQCQVDSQVTMMFWYRQQPGQSLTLIATANQGSEATYESGFVIDKFPISRPNLTFSTLTVSNMSPEDSSIYLCSVAAGGGNQPQHFGDGTRLSIL.